A single sample gave rise to the 17 T cell receptor beta chains below, sequenced in a study of blood T cell repertoires in COVID-19. TCRdb keeps only in-frame clones here, not all; method: immunoSEQ multiplex PCR. There are under 450,000 clones in the sample; about 89% occur only once, and approximately 1.3% lies in the top ten. Input material: PBMCs or T cells enriched from blood (not recorded which). The receptor set was obtained from a man aged 25 to 40 who had recovered from COVID-19.

The chain joins TRBV7-2 to TRBJ2-1; D uncertain. Trimming shortened V by 3 bases and J by 6 bases, and 6 bases separated the two germline ends. The CDR3 runs 12 residues. CDR1 is SGHTA and CDR2 is FQGNSA in the germline V gene. The CDR3 DNA sequence: TGTGCCAGCAGCTTGGTGAGCAATGAGCAGTTCTTC. Its protein is CASSLVSNEQFF.

Details on this clone: The junction differs from germline at one of its ends, possibly a read error. The chain recombines TRBV10-3 with TRBJ2-7, with 9 nucleotides matching TRBD1. This CDR3 has 10 residues. Germline CDR1 reads ENHRY; CDR2 reads SYGVKD. DNA of the CDR3: TGTGCCATCAGTGGGGACAGGGAGGAGTTC. This gives the protein CAISGDREEF.

The chain joins TRBV3-1 (or the pseudogene TRBV3-2) to TRBJ2-1, with 7 positions matching TRBD2. The CDR3 contains 15 residues. Germline trimming cut 6 bases from V and 5 bases from J; bases unmatched to any gene: 10. Germline CDR1 and CDR2: LGHDT and YNNKEL (reference sequence). The CDR3 bases are TGTGCCAGCAGGGCAAGCGGGGCGAGAGACAATGAGCAGTTCTTC. Translating gives CASRASGARDNEQFF.

The J gene is TRBJ1-1, the V gene TRBV6-5, with a tentative D call TRBD1 (6 bases). V gave up 5 bases and J gave up 3 bases, with 13 bases separating them. Germline V gene sequence: CDR1 MNHEY, CDR2 SVGAGI. The CDR3 has 14 residues. This CDR3 reads CASSSRGEHTEAFF. In nucleotides, the CDR3 is TGTGCCAGCAGTAGCAGGGGCGAGCACACTGAAGCTTTCTTT.

J is TRBJ1-2 and V is TRBV11-2; D unresolved. Trimming left V 1 base short and J 4 bases short, with 13 bases between. The germline V gene has CDR1 SGHAT and CDR2 FQNNGV. The CDR3 consists of 15 residues. CDR3 sequence: CASSLVRWSGYGYTF. CDR3 DNA: TGTGCCAGCAGCTTAGTCCGTTGGAGTGGCTATGGCTACACCTTC.

CDR3 in amino acids: CASSFTGTSNQPQHF. CDR3 bases: TGTGCCAGCAGCTTTACGGGAACTAGCAATCAGCCCCAGCATTTT. The chain uses TRBV5-8 and TRBJ1-5; D gene uncertain. CDR1 is SGHTS, CDR2 YDEGEE, per germline. The CDR3 totals 15 residues. With 2 bases removed from V and 0 bases from J, the gap between germline ends came to 9 bases.

The CDR3 bases are TGTGCCAGCAGCTTGTCTGCGTGGGGCTACACCTTC. Its protein product is CASSLSAWGYTF. The chain employs TRBV5-4 and TRBJ1-2; no definite D call. CDR3 length: 12 amino acids. Germline CDR1 is SGHNT and CDR2 is YYREEE (reference sequence). V was cut by 1 base and J by 8 bases, with 9 bases left in between.

The chain uses TRBV7-2 and TRBJ1-2; 7 bases fit TRBD1. CDR3 size: 14 residues. The V gene's germline CDR1 is SGHTA and CDR2 FQGNSA. The trim removed 2 bases at V and 2 bases at J, leaving 2 bases unmatched. CDR3 in amino acids: CASSLTTGNYGYTF. The DNA of the CDR3 is TGTGCCAGCAGCTTAACGACAGGGAACTATGGCTACACCTTC.

The chain carries TRBV5-4 and TRBJ1-1, with D tentatively TRBD1 (5 bases). The length of the CDR3 is 15 residues. Germline CDR1 and CDR2: SGHNT and YYREEE (reference sequence). V dropped 4 bases and J dropped 7 bases, with 20 bases sitting between them. The CDR3 DNA follows: TGTGCCAGCAGCCCGACCTCCTGGGAGGGGAATGAAGCTTTCTTT. It yields the protein CASSPTSWEGNEAFF.

The chain has TRBV28 and TRBJ2-3; possibly TRBD2 for D (6 bases). CDR1 is MDHEN, CDR2 SYDVKM, per germline. The CDR3 extends over 16 amino acids. CDR3 DNA sequence: TGTGTTACGGAGGGTCGGACCCAGATAGGAACAGATACGCAGTATTTT. This sequence encodes CVTEGRTQIGTDTQYF.

This sequence joins TRBV9 and TRBJ1-2, with no clear D. Germline V gene data show CDR1 as SGDLS and CDR2 as YYNGEE. V shed 7 bases and J shed 4 bases, with 11 bases lying between them. CDR3 length: 12 residues. The CDR3 nucleotides are TGTGCCAGCGAGGAGATTTCCTATGGCTACACCTTC. Residues: CASEEISYGYTF. Supplemented by reference TRBV9 and TRBJ1-2, the full variable domain reads DSGVTQTPKHLITATGQRVTLRCSPRSGDLSVYWYQQSLDQGLQFLIQYYNGEERAKGNILERFSAQQFPDLHSELNLSSLELGDSALYFCASEEISYGYTFGSGTRLTVV.

The CDR3 DNA reads TGCGCCAGCAGCCAAGGGATGGGACAGGGTGGCGAGCAGTACTTC. It yields the protein CASSQGMGQGGEQYF. The chain couples TRBV4-1 to TRBJ2-7, with 9 bases identical to TRBD1. The length of the CDR3 is 15 residues. Per the germline V gene, CDR1 is MGHRA and CDR2 is YSYEKL. Trimming took 1 base from V and 6 from J; bases not matched to a gene: 7.

This sequence joins TRBV10-3 and TRBJ1-3, with a tentative D call TRBD1 (6 bases). With 3 bases removed from V and 4 bases from J, the gap between germline ends came to 10 bases. This CDR3 region has 14 residues. Germline V gene lookup returns CDR1 ENHRY and CDR2 SYGVKD. The CDR3 DNA reads as TGTGCCATCAGTGAACAGGGTTCAGGAAACACCATATATTTT. It yields the protein CAISEQGSGNTIYF.

This chain links TRBV6-5 with TRBJ1-2; 8 positions match TRBD1. This CDR3 comprises 15 residues. CDR1 and CDR2 from the germline V gene are MNHEY and SVGAGI. Trimming removed 4 bases from V and 2 bases from J; junction bases left unmatched: 6. The CDR3 sequence: CASSSSGGMNYGYTF. The DNA for the CDR3 is TGTGCCAGCAGTTCCTCAGGGGGCATGAACTATGGCTACACCTTC.

The chain is built from TRBV9 and TRBJ2-1; no clear D gene. The length of the CDR3 is 15 residues. Germline V gene sequence: CDR1 SGDLS, CDR2 YYNGEE. V was clipped by 0 bases and J by 6 bases, with 13 bases between them. CDR3 region: CASSVDPLPVNEQFF. CDR3 coding DNA: TGTGCCAGCAGCGTAGATCCCCTTCCGGTCAATGAGCAGTTCTTC.

V usage is TRBV7-9 and J usage is TRBJ2-4; TRBD2 is a possible D gene (5 bases). Trimming left V 8 bases short and J 0 bases short, with 8 bases between. Germline CDR1 SEHNR, CDR2 FQNEAQ (reference sequence). The CDR3 has 13 amino acids. The CDR3 DNA reads as TGTGCCAGCGGGGAGTTAGCCAAAAACATTCAGTACTTC. This gives the protein CASGELAKNIQYF.

This chain connects TRBV12-3 or TRBV12-4 to TRBJ1-1, with no clear D. The CDR3 consists of 11 residues. Trimming removed 4 bases at V and 5 bases at J, with 5 bases between. The CDR3 nucleotides read TGTGCCAGCAGTTCTCTGACTGAAGCTTTCTTT. Its translation: CASSSLTEAFF.